This T cell receptor (beta chain) was recovered during a study of blood T cell repertoires in COVID-19. Turning to the study itself: From T cells, B-cell-depleted T cells, or PBMCs came the material, which was cDNA or gDNA.

Participant ages covered about 18 to 90 years across 25 or so US areas. Germline V gene data show CDR1 as ENHRY and CDR2 as SYGVKD. V shed 3 bases and J 4 bases; nucleotides not matched to a gene: 13. The CDR3 loop spans 18 amino acids. The protocol was immunoSEQ multiplex PCR, while the TCRdb copy is restricted to in-frame clones and leaves out a portion. The sample contains roughly 320,000 clones, approximately 84% of which appear only once. This clonotype was sampled from a man under 40 who had recovered from COVID-19. J is TRBJ2-2 and V is TRBV10-3, with TRBD1 matching over 8 bases. Material: PBMCs or T cells enriched from blood (not recorded which). CDR3 nucleotides: TGTGCCATCAGTGACCGCCCTTGGGACAGGTCTGGCACCGGGGAGCTGTTTTTT. It is translated as CAISDRPWDRSGTGELFF.